The 2 T cell receptor beta chains below all came from one sample that was sequenced in a study of blood T cell repertoires in COVID-19. Produced via immunoSEQ multiplex PCR; TCRdb's table is partial and in-frame only. The repertoire has 300,000 to 400,000 clones, more than 80% of them found once; the top ten carry 1%. Sequenced: PBMCs or T cells enriched from blood (not recorded which). The receptors derive from a man aged 18 to 30 who had recovered from COVID-19.

The chain has TRBV2 and TRBJ1-2; D gene uncertain. The germline V gene encodes CDR1 SNHLY and CDR2 FYNNEI. Trimming took off 8 bases at V and 7 bases at J, with 20 bases between the two ends. The CDR3 covers 14 residues. The CDR3 loop is CASGERRLLSGYTF. Here the CDR3 DNA reads TGTGCCAGCGGGGAACGCAGACTACTTAGTGGCTACACCTTC.

The gene calls are TRBV29-1 and TRBJ2-7; TRBD2 aligns across 9 bases. J was trimmed by 6 bases and V by 2 bases; bases with no gene match: 5. The CDR3 extends over 13 amino acids. Germline CDR1 and CDR2: SQVTM and ANQGSEA. CDR3 in DNA: TGCAGCGTTGAAAGAGCGGGAGGTGGCGAGCAGTACTTC. It specifies CSVERAGGGEQYF.